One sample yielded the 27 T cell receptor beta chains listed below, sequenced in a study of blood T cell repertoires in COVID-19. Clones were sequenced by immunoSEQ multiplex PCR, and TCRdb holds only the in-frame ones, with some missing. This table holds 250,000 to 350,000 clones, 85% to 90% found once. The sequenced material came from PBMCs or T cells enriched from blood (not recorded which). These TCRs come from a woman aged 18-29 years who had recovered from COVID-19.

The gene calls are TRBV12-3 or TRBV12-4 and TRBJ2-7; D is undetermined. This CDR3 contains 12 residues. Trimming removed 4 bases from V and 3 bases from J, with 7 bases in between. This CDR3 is CASSSGDYEQYF. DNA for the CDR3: TGTGCCAGCAGTTCTGGAGACTACGAGCAGTACTTC.

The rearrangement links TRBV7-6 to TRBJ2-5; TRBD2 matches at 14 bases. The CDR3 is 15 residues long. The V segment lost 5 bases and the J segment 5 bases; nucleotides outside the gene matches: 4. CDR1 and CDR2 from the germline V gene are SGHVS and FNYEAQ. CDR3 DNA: TGTGCCAGCAGCATGACTAGCGGGGGGGACGAGACCCAGTACTTC. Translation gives CASSMTSGGDETQYF.

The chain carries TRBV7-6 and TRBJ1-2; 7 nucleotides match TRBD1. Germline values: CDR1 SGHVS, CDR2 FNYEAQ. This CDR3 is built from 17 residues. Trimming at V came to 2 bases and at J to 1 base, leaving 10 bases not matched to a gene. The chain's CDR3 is CASSLLPGQVNNYGYTF. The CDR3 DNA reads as TGTGCCAGCAGCTTATTACCAGGACAGGTTAATAACTATGGCTACACCTTC.

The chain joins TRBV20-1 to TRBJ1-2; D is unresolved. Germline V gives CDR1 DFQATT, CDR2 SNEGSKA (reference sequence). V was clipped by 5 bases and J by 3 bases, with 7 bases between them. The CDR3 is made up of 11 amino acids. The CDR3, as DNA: TGCAGTGCTCCGCGATACTATGGCTACACCTTC. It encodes CSAPRYYGYTF.

CDR3 loop: CASSQTSGTGGGQPQHF. The CDR3 DNA is TGCGCCAGCAGCCAAACCTCCGGGACAGGTGGAGGTCAGCCCCAGCATTTT. This chain connects TRBV4-1 to TRBJ1-5, with 8 bases fitting TRBD1. In germline, CDR1 is MGHRA, CDR2 YSYEKL. J gave up 6 bases and V 2 bases, and 12 bases lay outside the gene matches. CDR3 size: 17 residues.

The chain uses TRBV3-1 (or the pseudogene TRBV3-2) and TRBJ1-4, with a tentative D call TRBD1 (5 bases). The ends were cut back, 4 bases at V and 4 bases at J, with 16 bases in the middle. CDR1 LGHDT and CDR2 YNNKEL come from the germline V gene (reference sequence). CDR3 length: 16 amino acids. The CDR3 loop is CASSREPTAVNEKLFF. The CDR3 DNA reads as TGTGCCAGCAGCCGAGAGCCGACAGCTGTTAATGAAAAACTGTTTTTT.

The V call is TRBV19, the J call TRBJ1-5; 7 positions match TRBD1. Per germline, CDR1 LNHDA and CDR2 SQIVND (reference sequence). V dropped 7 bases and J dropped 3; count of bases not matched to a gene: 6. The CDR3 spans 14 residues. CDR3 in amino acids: CASNDRVPNQPQHF. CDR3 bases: TGTGCCAGTAACGACAGGGTCCCCAATCAGCCCCAGCATTTT.

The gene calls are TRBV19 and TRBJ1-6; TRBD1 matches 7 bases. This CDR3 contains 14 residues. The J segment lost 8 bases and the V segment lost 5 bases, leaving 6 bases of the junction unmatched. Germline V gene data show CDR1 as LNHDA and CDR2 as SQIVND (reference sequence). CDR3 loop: CASSLRTGDSPLHF. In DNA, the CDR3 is TGTGCCAGTAGTCTCCGGACAGGAGATTCACCCCTCCACTTT.

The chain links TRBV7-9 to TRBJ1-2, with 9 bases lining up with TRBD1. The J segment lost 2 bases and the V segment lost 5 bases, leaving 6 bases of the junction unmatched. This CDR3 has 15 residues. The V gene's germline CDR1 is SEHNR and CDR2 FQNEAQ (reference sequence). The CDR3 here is CASSPRGQGNYGYTF. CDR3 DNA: TGTGCCAGCAGCCCAAGGGGACAGGGCAACTATGGCTACACCTTC.

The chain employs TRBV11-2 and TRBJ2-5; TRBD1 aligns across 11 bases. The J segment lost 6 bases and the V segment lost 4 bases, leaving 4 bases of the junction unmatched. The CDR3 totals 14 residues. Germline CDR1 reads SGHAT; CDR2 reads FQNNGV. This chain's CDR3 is CASSSGDRGKTQYF. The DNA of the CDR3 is TGTGCCAGCAGCTCCGGGGACAGGGGGAAGACCCAGTACTTC.

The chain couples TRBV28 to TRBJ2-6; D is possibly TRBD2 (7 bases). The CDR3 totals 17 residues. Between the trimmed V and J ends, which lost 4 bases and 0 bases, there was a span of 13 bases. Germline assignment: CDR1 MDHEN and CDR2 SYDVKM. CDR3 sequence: CASSSWGGRSGANVLTF. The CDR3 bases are TGTGCCAGCAGTTCTTGGGGGGGGCGCTCTGGGGCCAACGTCCTGACTTTC.

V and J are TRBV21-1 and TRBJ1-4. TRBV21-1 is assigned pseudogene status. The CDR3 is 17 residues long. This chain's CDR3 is CASSKGGGWGVYEKLFF. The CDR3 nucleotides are TGTGCCAGCAGCAAAGGGGGTGGATGGGGAGTATACGAAAAACTGTTTTTT.

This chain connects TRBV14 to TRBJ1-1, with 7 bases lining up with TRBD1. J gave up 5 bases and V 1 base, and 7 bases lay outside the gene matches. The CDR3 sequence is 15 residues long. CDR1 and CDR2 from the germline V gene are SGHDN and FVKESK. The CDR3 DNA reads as TGTGCCAGCAGCCAAGCGGTAGGGGGCTATACTGAAGCTTTCTTT. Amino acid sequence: CASSQAVGGYTEAFF.

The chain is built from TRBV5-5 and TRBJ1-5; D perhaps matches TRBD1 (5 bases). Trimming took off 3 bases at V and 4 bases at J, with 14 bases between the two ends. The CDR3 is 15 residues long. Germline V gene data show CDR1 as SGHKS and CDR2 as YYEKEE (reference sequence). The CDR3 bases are TGTGCCAGCAGCTGGGGAAGGGGCAGGAATCAGCCCCAGCATTTT. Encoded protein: CASSWGRGRNQPQHF.

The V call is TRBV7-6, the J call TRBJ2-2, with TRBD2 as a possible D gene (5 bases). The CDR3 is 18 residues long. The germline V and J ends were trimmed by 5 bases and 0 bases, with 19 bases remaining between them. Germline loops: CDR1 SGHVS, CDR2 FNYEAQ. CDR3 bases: TGTGCCAGCAGCCGTACCAATCTAGCAGTCCCGAACACCGGGGAGCTGTTTTTT. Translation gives CASSRTNLAVPNTGELFF.

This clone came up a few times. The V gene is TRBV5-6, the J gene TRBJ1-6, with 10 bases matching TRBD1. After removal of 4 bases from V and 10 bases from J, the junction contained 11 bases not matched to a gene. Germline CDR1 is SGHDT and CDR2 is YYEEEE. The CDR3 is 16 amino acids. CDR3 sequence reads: CASSPDGTGVGSPLHF. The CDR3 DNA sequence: TGTGCCAGCAGCCCGGATGGGACAGGGGTCGGGTCACCCCTCCACTTT.

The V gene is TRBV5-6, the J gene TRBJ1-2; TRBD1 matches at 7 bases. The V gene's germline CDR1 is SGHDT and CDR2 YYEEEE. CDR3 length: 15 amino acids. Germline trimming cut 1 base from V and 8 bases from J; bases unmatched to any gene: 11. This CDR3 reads CASSLMEGAFRGYTF. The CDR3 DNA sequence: TGTGCCAGCAGCTTGATGGAGGGGGCATTTCGGGGCTACACCTTC.

The CDR3 DNA follows: TGTGCCAGCAGTACAACAGGGGCTGGCTACAATGAGCAGTTCTTC. It translates to CASSTTGAGYNEQFF. The chain couples TRBV6-5 to TRBJ2-1, with TRBD1 matching 7 bases. The germline V gene has CDR1 MNHEY and CDR2 SVGAGI. Trimming at V came to 5 bases and at J to 3 bases, leaving 7 bases not matched to a gene. The CDR3 has 15 residues.

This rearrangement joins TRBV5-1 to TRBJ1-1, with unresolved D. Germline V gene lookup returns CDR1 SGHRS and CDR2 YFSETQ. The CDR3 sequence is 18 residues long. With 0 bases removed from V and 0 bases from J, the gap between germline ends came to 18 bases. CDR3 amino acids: CASSLVNSRLVLNTEAFF. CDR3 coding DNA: TGCGCCAGCAGCTTGGTAAACAGCCGGCTTGTACTGAACACTGAAGCTTTCTTT.

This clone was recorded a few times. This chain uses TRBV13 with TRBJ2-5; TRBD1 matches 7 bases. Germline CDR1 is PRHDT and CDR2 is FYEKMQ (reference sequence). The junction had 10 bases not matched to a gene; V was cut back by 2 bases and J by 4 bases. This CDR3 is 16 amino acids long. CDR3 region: CASSLPGQARPETQYF. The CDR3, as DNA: TGTGCCAGCAGCTTACCAGGACAGGCCAGACCAGAGACCCAGTACTTC.

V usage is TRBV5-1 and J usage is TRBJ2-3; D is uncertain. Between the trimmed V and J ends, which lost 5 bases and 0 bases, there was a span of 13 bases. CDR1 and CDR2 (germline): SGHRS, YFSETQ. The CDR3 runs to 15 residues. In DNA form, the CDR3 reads TGCGCCAGCAGTGAGGCAGTCACTAGCACAGATACGCAGTATTTT. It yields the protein CASSEAVTSTDTQYF. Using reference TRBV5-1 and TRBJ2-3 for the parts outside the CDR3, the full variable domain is KAGVTQTPRYLIKTRGQQVTLSCSPISGHRSVSWYQQTPGQGLQFLFEYFSETQRNKGNFPGRFSGRQFSNSRSEMNVSTLELGDSALYLCASSEAVTSTDTQYFGPGTRLTVL.

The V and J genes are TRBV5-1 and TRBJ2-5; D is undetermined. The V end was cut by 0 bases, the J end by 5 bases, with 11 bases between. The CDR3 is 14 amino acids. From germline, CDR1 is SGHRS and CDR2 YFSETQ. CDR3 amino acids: CASSLARIEETQYF. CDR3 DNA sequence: TGCGCCAGCAGCTTGGCTAGGATAGAGGAGACCCAGTACTTC.

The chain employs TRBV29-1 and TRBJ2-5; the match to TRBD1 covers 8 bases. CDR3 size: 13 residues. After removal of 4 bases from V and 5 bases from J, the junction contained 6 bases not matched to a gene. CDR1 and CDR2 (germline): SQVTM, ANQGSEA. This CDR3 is CSVVQGDWETQYF. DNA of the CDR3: TGCAGCGTTGTACAGGGGGATTGGGAGACCCAGTACTTC.

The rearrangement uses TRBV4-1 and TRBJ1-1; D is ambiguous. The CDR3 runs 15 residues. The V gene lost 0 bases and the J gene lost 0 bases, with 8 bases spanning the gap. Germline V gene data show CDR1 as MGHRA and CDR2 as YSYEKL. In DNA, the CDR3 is TGCGCCAGCAGCCAAGAAGGAGGGTTGAACACTGAAGCTTTCTTT. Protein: CASSQEGGLNTEAFF.

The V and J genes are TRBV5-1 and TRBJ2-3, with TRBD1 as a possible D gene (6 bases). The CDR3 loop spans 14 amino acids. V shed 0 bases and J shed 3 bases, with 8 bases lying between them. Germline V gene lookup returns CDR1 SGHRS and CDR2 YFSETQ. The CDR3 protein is CASSLDRVTDTQYF. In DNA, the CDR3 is TGCGCCAGCAGCTTGGACAGGGTAACAGATACGCAGTATTTT.

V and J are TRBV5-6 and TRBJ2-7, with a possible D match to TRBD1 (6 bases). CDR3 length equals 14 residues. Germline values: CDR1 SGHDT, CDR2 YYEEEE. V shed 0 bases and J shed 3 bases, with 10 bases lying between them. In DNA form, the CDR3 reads TGTGCCAGCAGCTTGGGGTTAGGGGGCTACGAGCAGTACTTC. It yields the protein CASSLGLGGYEQYF.

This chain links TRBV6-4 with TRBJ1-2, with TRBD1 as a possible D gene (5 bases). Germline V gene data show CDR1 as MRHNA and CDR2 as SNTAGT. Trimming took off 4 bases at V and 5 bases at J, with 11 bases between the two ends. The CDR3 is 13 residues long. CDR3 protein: CASSVEEGYGYTF. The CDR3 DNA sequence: TGTGCCAGCAGTGTTGAGGAGGGGTATGGCTACACCTTC.